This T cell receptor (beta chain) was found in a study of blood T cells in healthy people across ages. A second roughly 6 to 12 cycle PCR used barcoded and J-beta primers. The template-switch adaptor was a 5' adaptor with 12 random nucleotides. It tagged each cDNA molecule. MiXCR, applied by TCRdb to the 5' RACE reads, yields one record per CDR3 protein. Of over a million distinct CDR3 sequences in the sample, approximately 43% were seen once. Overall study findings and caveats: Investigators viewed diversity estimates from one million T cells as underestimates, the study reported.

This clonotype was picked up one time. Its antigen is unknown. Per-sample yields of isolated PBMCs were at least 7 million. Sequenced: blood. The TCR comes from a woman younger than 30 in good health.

CDR3 sequence: CASSTRRHSYNEQFF. In DNA form, the CDR3 reads TGTGCCAGCAGTACTAGACGTCACTCCTACAATGAGCAGTTCTTC. This rearrangement joins TRBV28 to TRBJ2-1, with D perhaps TRBD2 (5 bases). CDR1 and CDR2 from the germline V gene are MDHEN and SYDVKM. V gave up 5 bases and J gave up 0 bases, with 11 bases separating them. The CDR3 totals 15 residues.